This TCR beta chain came from a study of radiotherapy plus CTLA-4 blockade in lung cancer. Study at large: Of the patients, about 20% showed objective responses and roughly 30% attained disease control. Study-level points and caveats: Some TCR clones had been derived from tumors. These clones expanded in peripheral blood after radiotherapy plus ipilimumab. With interferon-beta, early dynamics of blood T cell clones were reported to best predict response.

Focal radiation with ipilimumab CTLA-4 blockade was given to patients with chemo-refractory metastatic non-small-cell lung cancer. This clone was picked up a small number of times. Its antigen is unknown. This CDR3 spans 14 amino acids. V lost 10 bases, J lost 0 bases, and 14 bases lay in between. Germline V CDR1 and CDR2: SNHLY, FYNNEI. Generated by immunoSEQ multiplex PCR, the TCRdb table keeps only in-frame clones and is missing some. The table has approximately 28,000 clones, 79% seen once. The material sequenced was peripheral blood, taken from a patient treated with radiotherapy plus ipilimumab. The chain recombines TRBV2 with TRBJ2-3; no clear D gene. This TCR was recovered from a human donor with non-small cell lung cancer that progressed on radiotherapy plus ipilimumab. The CDR3 DNA reads TGTGCCACCTCCCGGCTAACTAGCACAGATACGCAGTATTTT. Translation gives CATSRLTSTDTQYF.